The entry below describes one T cell receptor beta chain. Its antigen target is currently unknown. Base qualities were left out, and no much larger clone turns up one base away. This specimen comes from a study of T-cell reconstitution after alpha-beta-depleted transplantation in children (dated by TCRdb to the mid-2010s). For the study in its entirety: T-cell immune reconstitution after TCRalphabeta/CD19-depleted allogeneic hematopoietic cell transplantation in children was quantitatively tracked in the study by means of TCR repertoire profiling.

The library came from PCR. Sequencing was carried out with an Illumina HiSeq 2500. Molecular barcoding was employed in the preparation of TCR libraries, with unique molecular identifiers being used to normalize TCRbeta repertoire quantification. The public reads were reprocessed in TCRdb via fastp at Q25 and MiXCR, keeping in-frame beta chains. Each entry merges the rows of one CDR3 protein and shows their most common DNA and genes. This sample comprises about 470,000 distinct CDR3 sequences, 43% of them detected only once. Around 29% of the sample comes from the top ten. V lost 3 bases and J lost 7 bases, and the count of bases not matched to a germline gene is 9. CDR1 SGHTA and CDR2 FQGNSA are derived from the germline V gene. CDR3 length: 16 amino acids, cysteine to phenylalanine. Of all the DNA, just the CDR3 is kept, 48 bases in frame from base 1. The label giving this sample's treatment or condition can be read as: allogeneic hematopoietic cell transplantation with graft depleted of TCRalphabeta T cells and CD19 B cells. The transplant recipients were children given TCRalphabeta/CD19-depleted allogeneic hematopoietic cell grafts.

General conclusions and limits of the study: In some patients, high TCRbeta diversity at day 60 was attributed to recipient T cells and intrathymic progenitors that had survived conditioning. Over the following months the frequencies of hyperexpanded clones went down, and after one year T-cell counts and TCRbeta diversity were mostly credited to newly produced T cells. The apparently early recovery of alphabetaT-cell counts about two months after transplant reportedly depended on only several hundred rapidly expanded clones that came from non-depleted graft cells.

The receptor chain draws on TRBV7-2 and TRBJ1-6; a stretch of 7 junction bases matches TRBD1. The sequences come from PBMCs, collected before TCRalphabeta/CD19-depleted stem cell transplant. This receptor was obtained from a girl between 2 and 10 years old with aplastic anemia, due to receive a stem cell transplant. CDR3 reads: CASSFTGTELNSPLHF. The nucleotide sequence is given as TGTGCCAGCAGCTTTACGGGGACAGAATTGAATTCACCCCTCCACTTT.